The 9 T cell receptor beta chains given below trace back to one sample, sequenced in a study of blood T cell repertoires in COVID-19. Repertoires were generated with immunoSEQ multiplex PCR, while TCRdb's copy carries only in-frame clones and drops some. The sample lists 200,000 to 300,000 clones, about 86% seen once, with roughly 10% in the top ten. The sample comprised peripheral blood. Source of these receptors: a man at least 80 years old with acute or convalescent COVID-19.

CDR3 DNA sequence: TGTGCCAGCAGCTCGAGACAGTTCTACGAGCAGTACTTC. It encodes CASSSRQFYEQYF. This sequence joins TRBV5-8 and TRBJ2-7, with a possible D match to TRBD1 (5 bases). CDR3 length: 13 residues. Trimming took 3 bases from V and 3 from J, leaving 10 bases between them. CDR1 and CDR2 (germline): SGHTS, YDEGEE.

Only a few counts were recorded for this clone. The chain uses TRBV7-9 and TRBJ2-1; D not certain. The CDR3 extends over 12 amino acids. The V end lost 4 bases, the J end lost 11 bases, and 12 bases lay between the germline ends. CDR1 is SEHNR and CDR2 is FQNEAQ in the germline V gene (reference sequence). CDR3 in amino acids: CASSSYRVQQFF. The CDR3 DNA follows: TGTGCCAGCAGCTCCTACAGAGTCCAGCAGTTCTTC.

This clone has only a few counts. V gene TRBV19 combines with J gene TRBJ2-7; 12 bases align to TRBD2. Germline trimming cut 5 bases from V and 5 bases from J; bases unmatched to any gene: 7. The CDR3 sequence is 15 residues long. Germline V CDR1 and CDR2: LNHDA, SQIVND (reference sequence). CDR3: CASSGSGLAGNEQYF. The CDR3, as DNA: TGTGCCAGTAGTGGTAGTGGACTAGCGGGAAACGAGCAGTACTTC.

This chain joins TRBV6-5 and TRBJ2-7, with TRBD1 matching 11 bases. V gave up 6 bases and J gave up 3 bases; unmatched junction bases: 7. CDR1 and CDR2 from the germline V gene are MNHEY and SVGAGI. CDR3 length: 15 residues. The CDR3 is CASSLRGTGGYEQYF. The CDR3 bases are TGTGCCAGCAGCCTCCGAGGGACAGGGGGCTACGAGCAGTACTTC.

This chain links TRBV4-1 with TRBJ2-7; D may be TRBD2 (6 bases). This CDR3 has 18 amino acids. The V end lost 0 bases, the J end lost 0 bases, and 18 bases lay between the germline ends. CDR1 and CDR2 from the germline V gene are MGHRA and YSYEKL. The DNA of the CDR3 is TGCGCCAGCAGCCAAGAATTGGGCCTTGGGGGGAGCTCCTACGAGCAGTACTTC. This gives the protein CASSQELGLGGSSYEQYF.

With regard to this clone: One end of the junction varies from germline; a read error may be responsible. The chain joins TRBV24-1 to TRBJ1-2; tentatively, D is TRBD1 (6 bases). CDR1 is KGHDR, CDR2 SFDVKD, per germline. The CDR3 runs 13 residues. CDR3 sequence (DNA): TGTGCCACCAGTGATTACAGGGAGCCCGCCGGCCCCTTC. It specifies CATSDYREPAGPF.

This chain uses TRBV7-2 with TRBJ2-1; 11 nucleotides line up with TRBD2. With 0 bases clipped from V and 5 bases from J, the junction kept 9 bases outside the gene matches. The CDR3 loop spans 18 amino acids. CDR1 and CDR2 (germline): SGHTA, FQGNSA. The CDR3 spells CASSLALGLAAINNEQFF. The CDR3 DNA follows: TGTGCCAGCAGCTTAGCGCTGGGACTAGCGGCCATCAACAATGAGCAGTTCTTC.

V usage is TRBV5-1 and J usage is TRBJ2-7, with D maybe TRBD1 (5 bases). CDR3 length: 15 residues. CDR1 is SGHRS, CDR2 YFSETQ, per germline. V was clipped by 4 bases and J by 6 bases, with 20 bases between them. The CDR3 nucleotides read TGCGCCAGCAGCCAATCTGGTGGCCTTGGGGCCGAGCAGTACTTC. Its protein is CASSQSGGLGAEQYF. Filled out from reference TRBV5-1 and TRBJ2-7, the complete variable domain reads KAGVTQTPRYLIKTRGQQVTLSCSPISGHRSVSWYQQTPGQGLQFLFEYFSETQRNKGNFPGRFSGRQFSNSRSEMNVSTLELGDSALYLCASSQSGGLGAEQYFGPGTRLTVT.

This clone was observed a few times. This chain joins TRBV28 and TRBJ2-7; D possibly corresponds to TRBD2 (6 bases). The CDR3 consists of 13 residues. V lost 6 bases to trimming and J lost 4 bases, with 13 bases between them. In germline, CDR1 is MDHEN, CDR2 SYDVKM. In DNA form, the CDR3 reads TGTGCCAGCAGGGGGGACGGGGGTTACGAGCAGTACTTC. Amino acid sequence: CASRGDGGYEQYF.